These 23 T cell receptor beta chains were sequenced from one sample in a study of blood T cell repertoires in COVID-19. Sequencing was performed with immunoSEQ multiplex PCR; in TCRdb, only in-frame clones are kept and a portion is missing. The sample consists of 85,000 to 130,000 clones, around 78% of them appearing once. Sequenced material: peripheral blood. Source of these receptors: an older man with COVID-19, enrolled during active disease.

The sample holds a few counts of this clone. The genes are TRBV29-1 and TRBJ1-5, with TRBD1 matching over 7 bases. The V gene's germline CDR1 is SQVTM and CDR2 ANQGSEA. The ends lost 7 bases at V and 5 bases at J; junction bases unmatched: 11. The CDR3 covers 14 residues. The CDR3 DNA is TGCAGCGCCAGCTCCGGGACAGAATATCAGCCCCAGCATTTT. Translation gives CSASSGTEYQPQHF.

The chain couples TRBV19 to TRBJ2-2; the D gene is possibly TRBD1 (5 bases). The CDR3 consists of 15 residues. Per germline, CDR1 LNHDA and CDR2 SQIVND (reference sequence). V dropped 5 bases and J dropped 2 bases, with 12 bases sitting between them. CDR3 sequence (DNA): TGTGCCAGTAGTTTCCACCAGGGAAACACCGGGGAGCTGTTTTTT. It is translated as CASSFHQGNTGELFF.

The chain joins TRBV5-4 to TRBJ2-1, with TRBD2 matching 7 bases. V lost 1 base to trimming and J lost 4 bases; unmatched junction nucleotides: 8. Germline V lookup: CDR1 SGHNT, CDR2 YYREEE (reference sequence). The CDR3 runs to 16 residues. In DNA, the CDR3 is TGTGCCAGCAGCTTGTTTGGCGCTAGCGGATACAATGAGCAGTTCTTC. Encoded protein: CASSLFGASGYNEQFF.

The V and J genes are TRBV25-1 and TRBJ2-3; 9 nucleotides agree with TRBD1. The CDR3 is 13 amino acids. The germline V gene encodes CDR1 MGHDK and CDR2 SYGVNS. Trimming at V came to 5 bases and at J to 5 bases, leaving 2 bases not matched to a gene. This chain's CDR3 is CASSLTGGDTQYF. The CDR3 DNA reads TGTGCCAGCAGTCTGACAGGGGGAGATACGCAGTATTTT.

This rearrangement joins TRBV28 to TRBJ1-1, with D uncertain. Germline CDR1 MDHEN, CDR2 SYDVKM. Trimming removed 2 bases at V and 0 bases at J, with 7 bases between. The CDR3 runs 14 residues. The CDR3 reads CASSLTVLNTEAFF. The CDR3 DNA reads TGTGCCAGCAGTTTAACAGTGCTGAACACTGAAGCTTTCTTT.

The chain has TRBV28 and TRBJ2-2; D ambiguous. The length of the CDR3 is 11 residues. In germline, CDR1 is MDHEN, CDR2 SYDVKM. V lost 4 bases and J lost 7, with 4 bases in between. The CDR3 bases are TGTGCCAGCAGTTCAATCGGGGAGCTGTTTTTT. Translation gives CASSSIGELFF. Together with reference TRBV28 and TRBJ2-2, the CDR3 gives the full variable domain: DVKVTQSSRYLVKRTGEKVFLECVQDMDHENMFWYRQDPGLGLRLIYFSYDVKMKEKGDIPEGYSVSREKKERFSLILESASTNQTSMYLCASSSIGELFFGEGSRLTVL.

This rearrangement joins TRBV3-1 (or the pseudogene TRBV3-2) to TRBJ2-5, with D possibly TRBD2 on 6 matching bases. The CDR3 has 12 residues. V lost 5 bases and J 5 bases, leaving 9 bases between the germline ends. Germline values: CDR1 LGHDT, CDR2 YNNKEL (reference sequence). The CDR3 loop is CASSGRLETQYF. The CDR3 region has the DNA TGTGCCAGCAGCGGGAGGCTCGAGACCCAGTACTTC.

This clone was counted a few times. The chain carries TRBV19 and TRBJ2-7, with TRBD2 matching 9 bases. The CDR3 has 13 residues. V dropped 5 bases and J dropped 5; count of bases not matched to a gene: 4. Germline V lookup: CDR1 LNHDA, CDR2 SQIVND (reference sequence). Here the CDR3 reads CASSARTSDEQYF. As DNA, the CDR3 is TGTGCCAGTAGTGCCCGGACTAGCGACGAGCAGTACTTC.

This chain connects TRBV19 to TRBJ1-5; perhaps TRBD1 as D (5 bases). The ends were cut back, 1 base at V and 4 bases at J, with 14 bases in the middle. The CDR3 runs to 16 residues. The germline V gene encodes CDR1 LNHDA and CDR2 SQIVND (reference sequence). CDR3: CASSIAEGLLNQPQHF. CDR3 bases: TGTGCCAGTAGTATAGCCGAGGGACTGCTTAATCAGCCCCAGCATTTT.

The chain recombines TRBV7-9 with TRBJ2-7; 9 bases align to TRBD2. CDR3 length: 15 residues. J was trimmed by 4 bases and V by 0 bases; bases with no gene match: 4. Germline V CDR1 and CDR2: SEHNR, FQNEAQ (reference sequence). The chain's CDR3 is CASSLAPSGKYEQYF. The CDR3 coding sequence is TGTGCCAGCAGCTTAGCCCCTAGCGGGAAGTACGAGCAGTACTTC.

The CDR3 is CAITTDRDSTEAFF. CDR3 in DNA: TGTGCCATCACCACGGACAGGGACAGCACTGAAGCTTTCTTT. The chain has TRBV10-3 and TRBJ1-1; TRBD1 matches at 8 bases. With V trimmed by 7 bases and J by 4 bases, 8 bases remained unmatched. This CDR3 comprises 14 residues. From germline, CDR1 is ENHRY and CDR2 SYGVKD.

V usage is TRBV2 and J usage is TRBJ1-5, with D perhaps matching TRBD1 (6 bases). Germline V gene sequence: CDR1 SNHLY, CDR2 FYNNEI. V was shortened by 4 bases and J by 4 bases, with 8 bases between the two germline ends. The CDR3 loop spans 13 amino acids. DNA of the CDR3: TGTGCCAGCAGTGTACAGGGAAATCAGCCCCAGCATTTT. Protein: CASSVQGNQPQHF.

The rearrangement uses TRBV11-3 and TRBJ1-1, with TRBD1 as a possible D gene (6 bases). The CDR3 totals 13 residues. The germline gives CDR1 SGHNT, CDR2 YENEEA. The germline V and J ends were trimmed by 6 bases and 1 base, with 9 bases remaining between them. The CDR3 DNA reads as TGTGCCAGCAGTTCCAGGGGGAACACTGAAGCTTTCTTT. This translates into CASSSRGNTEAFF.

This chain links TRBV11-2 with TRBJ2-5; a possible D gene is TRBD1 (6 bases). The ends were cut back, 0 bases at V and 1 base at J, with 9 bases in the middle. The CDR3 runs 15 residues. Germline V lookup: CDR1 SGHAT, CDR2 FQNNGV. In DNA, the CDR3 is TGTGCCAGCAGCTTAGAGGACAGTTTCCAAGAGACCCAGTACTTC. This translates into CASSLEDSFQETQYF.

The chain links TRBV28 to TRBJ2-1; 7 bases match TRBD2. Germline V gene data show CDR1 as MDHEN and CDR2 as SYDVKM. Trimming at V came to 3 bases and at J to 9 bases, leaving 5 bases not matched to a gene. CDR3 length: 13 residues. The CDR3 DNA follows: TGTGCCAGCAGTTTCCCTAGCGGCTTTGAGCAGTTCTTC. Residues: CASSFPSGFEQFF.

The V and J genes are TRBV15 and TRBJ1-2, with D maybe TRBD1 (5 bases). V gave up 2 bases and J gave up 4 bases, with 14 bases separating them. Germline lookup yields CDR1 LNHNV and CDR2 YYDKDF (reference sequence). The length of the CDR3 is 15 residues. In DNA, the CDR3 is TGTGCCACCAGCAGATCTGACAGCAGCTCCTATGGCTACACCTTC. Its translation is CATSRSDSSSYGYTF.

This clone came up once. J is TRBJ1-1 and V is TRBV6-1, with D possibly matching TRBD1 (6 bases). The V and J ends lost 3 bases and 1 base respectively, with 15 bases between them. Per the germline V gene, CDR1 is MNHNS and CDR2 is SASEGT. The CDR3 is 16 amino acids. CDR3 bases: TGTGCCAGCAGTGATCCGAGGGGGTTAAGGAACACTGAAGCTTTCTTT. Its translation is CASSDPRGLRNTEAFF.

Remarks on this clone: Just one base apart from a much larger clone, this may be a read error. The sample has other DNA sequences that encode this CDR3 too. This chain uses TRBV13 with TRBJ2-7; D might be TRBD2 (5 bases). The germline CDR1 and CDR2 sequences are PRHDT and FYEKMQ (reference sequence). The CDR3 has 14 residues. Trimming shortened V by 0 bases and J by 2 bases, and 8 bases separated the two germline ends. The CDR3 sequence is CASSLGRRAYEQYF. The CDR3 DNA reads TGTGCCAGCAGCTTAGGCAGGCGGGCCTACGAGCAGTACTTC.

The CDR3: CASSVGTGYNEQFF. CDR3 DNA sequence: TGTGCCAGCAGCGTCGGGACAGGGTACAATGAGCAGTTCTTC. The chain employs TRBV9 and TRBJ2-1; 9 positions match TRBD1. CDR1 is SGDLS, CDR2 YYNGEE, per germline. CDR3 length: 14 residues. Trimming took 2 bases from V and 4 from J; bases not matched to a gene: 1.

The chain employs TRBV27 and TRBJ1-1; D possibly corresponds to TRBD1 (6 bases). Germline CDR1 MNHEY, CDR2 SMNVEV (reference sequence). The CDR3 covers 16 residues. V was shortened by 6 bases and J by 0 bases, with 17 bases between the two germline ends. This chain's CDR3 is CASRLQTGTLNTEAFF. CDR3 in DNA: TGTGCCAGCAGGCTACAAACAGGGACATTGAACACTGAAGCTTTCTTT.

There are many counts of this clone. V is TRBV7-2 and J is TRBJ2-3, with D unclear. Germline assignment: CDR1 SGHTA and CDR2 FQGNSA. The CDR3 consists of 15 residues. The V end lost 5 bases, the J end lost 1 base, and 13 bases lay between the germline ends. The CDR3 DNA reads TGTGCCAGCAGCCCGATCTCGACTGGCACAGATACGCAGTATTTT. Its translation is CASSPISTGTDTQYF.

This sequence joins TRBV3-1 (or the pseudogene TRBV3-2) and TRBJ2-1, with TRBD1 matching 8 bases. The CDR3 runs to 15 residues. Trimming removed 4 bases from V and 2 bases from J; junction bases left unmatched: 4. Germline CDR1 is LGHDT and CDR2 is YNNKEL (reference sequence). The CDR3 DNA is TGTGCCAGCAGCCTTCAGGGGGCTACCTACAATGAGCAGTTCTTC. It translates to CASSLQGATYNEQFF.

The J gene is TRBJ2-1, the V gene TRBV18, with 7 bases lining up with TRBD1. The CDR3 totals 15 residues. Germline-derived CDR1 and CDR2 are KGHSH and LQKENI. Germline trimming cut 4 bases from V and 6 bases from J; bases unmatched to any gene: 9. The CDR3 sequence is CASSQTGTEGNEQFF. The CDR3 DNA sequence: TGTGCCAGCTCACAAACCGGGACAGAGGGCAATGAGCAGTTCTTC.